Below, 8 T cell receptor beta chains from the same sample are listed, as sequenced in a study of blood T cell repertoires in COVID-19. The data were produced by immunoSEQ multiplex PCR, yet TCRdb's version contains in-frame clones alone and is incomplete. Among tens of thousands of clones listed, about 81% were seen once. The sequencing input was peripheral blood. These receptors all stem from a man older than 75 with acute or convalescent COVID-19.

This chain joins TRBV6-5 and TRBJ1-1; a weak D match, TRBD1 (5 bases). This CDR3 contains 14 residues. Trimming pared 6 bases from V and 5 bases from J, leaving 16 bases between. CDR1 is MNHEY and CDR2 is SVGAGI in the germline V gene. The CDR3 DNA reads TGTGCCAGCAGCCTTCAAAGCCAGGGAACTGAAGCTTTCTTT. Residues: CASSLQSQGTEAFF.

The rearrangement links TRBV7-2 to TRBJ2-1, with TRBD2 identical over 9 bases. CDR3 length: 15 residues. Trimming at V came to 5 bases and at J to 4 bases, leaving 6 bases not matched to a gene. CDR1 SGHTA and CDR2 FQGNSA come from the germline V gene. This chain's CDR3 is CASSPSSGAYNEQFF. The CDR3 nucleotides read TGTGCCAGCAGCCCGTCTAGCGGGGCTTACAATGAGCAGTTCTTC.

This clone has only a few counts. This sequence joins TRBV4-2 and TRBJ2-1; D might be TRBD2 (6 bases). Deletions cut 4 bases from V and 8 bases from J, with 24 bases between. Germline loops: CDR1 LGHNA, CDR2 YNFKEQ. The CDR3 totals 17 residues. CDR3: CASSLPLRDSLGHEQFF. In DNA, the CDR3 is TGTGCCAGCAGCCTCCCTCTCCGGGACTCGCTGGGGCATGAGCAGTTCTTC.

The rearrangement joins TRBV28 to TRBJ2-5; D might be TRBD2 (6 bases). Trimming removed 3 bases from V and 1 base from J, with 12 bases in between. Germline V lookup: CDR1 MDHEN, CDR2 SYDVKM. This CDR3 has 15 amino acids. The CDR3 loop is CASSFGWGGQETQYF. For the CDR3, the DNA is TGTGCCAGCAGTTTTGGATGGGGAGGCCAAGAGACCCAGTACTTC.

This clone has a handful of counts. The genes are TRBV2 and TRBJ1-6; TRBD1 is a possible D gene (5 bases). CDR1 is SNHLY, CDR2 FYNNEI, per germline. This CDR3 comprises 16 residues. V lost 6 bases to trimming and J lost 0 bases, with 12 bases between them. For the CDR3, the DNA is TGTGCCAGCAGAAGGACACTTTTCTCCTATAATTCACCCCTCCACTTT. This encodes CASRRTLFSYNSPLHF.

The chain combines TRBV27 with TRBJ2-7; 11 bases match TRBD2. CDR3 length: 15 amino acids. The V and J ends lost 5 bases and 2 bases, in that order; junction bases with no gene match: 5. CDR1 is MNHEY and CDR2 is SMNVEV in the germline V gene (reference sequence). DNA for the CDR3: TGTGCCAGCAGTATAATAGCGGGAGGGACCTACGAGCAGTACTTC. It is translated as CASSIIAGGTYEQYF.

The rearrangement joins TRBV10-3 to TRBJ1-2, with TRBD1 as a possible D gene (6 bases). The V end lost 7 bases, the J end lost 1 base, and 10 bases lay between the germline ends. Germline values: CDR1 ENHRY, CDR2 SYGVKD. The CDR3 has 13 residues. The CDR3 DNA follows: TGTGCCATCAAAACAGGGAATAACTATGGCTACACCTTC. Translated: CAIKTGNNYGYTF.

The gene calls are TRBV4-2 and TRBJ1-3; D is perhaps TRBD1 (6 bases). This CDR3 has 16 residues. Trimming cost V 4 bases and J 2 bases, with 15 bases left between them. Germline CDR1 LGHNA, CDR2 YNFKEQ. DNA of the CDR3: TGTGCCAGCAGCCGTATCTCCGGGACACCTGGAAACACCATATATTTT. Encoded protein: CASSRISGTPGNTIYF.